The present TCR beta chain was sequenced within a study of cytomegalovirus exposure and HLA in healthy donors. Findings and limits, study-wide: Diagnosis of cytomegalovirus status made by the classifier reportedly showed high specificity and sensitivity.

This clone is judged medium-sized (0.01 to 0.1%). The antigen remains undetermined. V was cut by 0 bases and J by 6 bases, with 15 bases left in between. In germline, CDR1 is MNHNY, CDR2 SVGAGI (reference sequence). The CDR3 runs 15 residues. PCR employed 60 Vbeta and 13 Jbeta primers. Using immunoSEQ multiplex PCR, the repertoire was profiled, and TCRdb retains in-frame clones only, with some absent. Here the sample spans about 100,000 clones, about 81% being singletons. The sequencing sample was made of PBMCs. The V gene is TRBV6-6, the J gene TRBJ2-7; a weak D match, TRBD2 (6 bases). This sequence was found in a man aged 35-49 years in good health and CMV-seropositive. CDR3 loop: CASSYSRTSRGEQYF. CDR3 DNA sequence: TGTGCCAGCAGTTACTCCCGGACTTCGCGGGGCGAGCAGTACTTC.